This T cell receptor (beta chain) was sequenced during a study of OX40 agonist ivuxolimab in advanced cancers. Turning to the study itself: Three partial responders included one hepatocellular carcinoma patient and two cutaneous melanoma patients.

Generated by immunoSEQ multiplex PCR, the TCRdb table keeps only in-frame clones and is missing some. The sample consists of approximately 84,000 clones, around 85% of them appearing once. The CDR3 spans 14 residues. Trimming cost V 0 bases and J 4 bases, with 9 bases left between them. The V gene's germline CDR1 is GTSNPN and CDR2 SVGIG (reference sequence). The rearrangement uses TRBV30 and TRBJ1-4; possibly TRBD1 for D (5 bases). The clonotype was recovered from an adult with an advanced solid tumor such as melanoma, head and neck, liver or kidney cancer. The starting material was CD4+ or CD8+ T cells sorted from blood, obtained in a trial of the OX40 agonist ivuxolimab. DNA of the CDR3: TGTGCCTGGAGTGTGGGCGGGGGTAATGAAAAACTGTTTTTT. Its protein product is CAWSVGGGNEKLFF.